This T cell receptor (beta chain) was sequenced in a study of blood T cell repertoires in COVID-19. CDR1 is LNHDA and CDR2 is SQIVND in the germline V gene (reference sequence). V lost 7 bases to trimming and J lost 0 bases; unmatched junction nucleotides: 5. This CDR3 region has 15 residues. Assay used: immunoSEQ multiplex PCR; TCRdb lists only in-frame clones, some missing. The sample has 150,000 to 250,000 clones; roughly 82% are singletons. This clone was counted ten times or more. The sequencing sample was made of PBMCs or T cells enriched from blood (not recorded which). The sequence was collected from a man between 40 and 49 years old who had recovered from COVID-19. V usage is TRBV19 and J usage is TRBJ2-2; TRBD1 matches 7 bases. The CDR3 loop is CASTTGDANTGELFF. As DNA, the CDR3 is TGTGCCAGTACCACAGGGGATGCGAACACCGGGGAGCTGTTTTTT. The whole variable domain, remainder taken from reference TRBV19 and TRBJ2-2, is DGGITQSPKYLFRKEGQNVTLSCEQNLNHDAMYWYRQDPGQGLRLIYYSQIVNDFQKGDIAEGYSVSREKKESFPLTVTSAQKNPTAFYLCASTTGDANTGELFFGEGSRLTVL.